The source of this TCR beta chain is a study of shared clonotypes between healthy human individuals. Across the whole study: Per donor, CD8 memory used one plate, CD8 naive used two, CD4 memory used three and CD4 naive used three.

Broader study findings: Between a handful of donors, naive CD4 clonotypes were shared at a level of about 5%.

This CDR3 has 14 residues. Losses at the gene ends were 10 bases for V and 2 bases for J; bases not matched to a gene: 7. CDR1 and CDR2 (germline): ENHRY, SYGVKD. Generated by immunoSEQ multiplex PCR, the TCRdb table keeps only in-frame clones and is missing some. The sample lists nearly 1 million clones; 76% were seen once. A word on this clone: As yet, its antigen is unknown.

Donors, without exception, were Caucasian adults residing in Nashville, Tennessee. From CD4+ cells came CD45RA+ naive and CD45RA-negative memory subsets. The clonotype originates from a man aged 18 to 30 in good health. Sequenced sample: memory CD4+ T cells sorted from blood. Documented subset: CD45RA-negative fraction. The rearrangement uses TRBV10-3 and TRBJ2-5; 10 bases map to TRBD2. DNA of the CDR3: TGTGCCAGTCGCAGCGGGAGGGATCAAGAGACCCAGTACTTC. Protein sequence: CASRSGRDQETQYF.